What follows are 5 T cell receptor beta chains derived from one specimen sequenced in a study of blood T cell repertoires in COVID-19 (dated by TCRdb to about 2020). To prepare the library, the immunoSEQ multiplex PCR assay was applied. TCRdb mirrors the immuneACCESS table, restricted to in-frame sequences. Some clones are absent from its copies; in checked studies, under half trace to an unresolved V gene, and the reason for the others is unknown. In this sample the table shows 95,000 to 120,000 clones, roughly 85% of which occur a single time. The ten largest clonotypes hold 10% to 15% of the sample. Sequenced: peripheral blood. The receptors were gathered from a human donor in a cohort sampled during active COVID-19.

This chain joins TRBV4-1 and TRBJ1-1; no reliable D call. Trimming removed 0 bases from V and 10 bases from J, with 6 bases in between. The CDR3 length is 11 residues. Germline loops: CDR1 MGHRA, CDR2 YSYEKL. In DNA form, the CDR3 reads TGCGCCAGCAGCCAAGATCGTAGAGCTTTCTTT. Its protein product is CASSQDRRAFF.

In its sample, this clone was seen a few times. This chain joins TRBV3-1 (or the pseudogene TRBV3-2) and TRBJ1-6; D gene unclear. V lost 10 bases, J lost 10 bases, and 17 bases lay in between. From germline, CDR1 is LGHDT and CDR2 YNNKEL (reference sequence). The CDR3 sequence is 13 residues long. The CDR3 sequence is CATQDMGGSPLHF. Here the CDR3 DNA reads TGTGCCACCCAGGATATGGGAGGCTCACCCCTCCACTTT.

The CDR3 protein is CASSPSGQGGNQPQHF. CDR3 nucleotides: TGTGCCAGCAGCCCCTCGGGGCAGGGAGGAAATCAGCCCCAGCATTTT. This chain uses TRBV7-9 with TRBJ1-5; D might be TRBD1 (5 bases). The germline V gene encodes CDR1 SEHNR and CDR2 FQNEAQ (reference sequence). V was pared by 5 bases and J by 4 bases, with 18 bases between. This CDR3 comprises 16 residues.

This CDR3 reads CASTLEVANEQFF. The CDR3 DNA reads TGTGCCAGCACCCTCGAGGTGGCAAATGAGCAGTTCTTC. The chain carries TRBV16 and TRBJ2-1, with unresolved D. The CDR3 extends over 13 amino acids. CDR1 is KGHSY and CDR2 is FQNENV in the germline V gene. The V gene lost 7 bases and the J gene lost 7 bases, with 14 bases spanning the gap.

The chain employs TRBV10-3 and TRBJ1-6; 11 nucleotides line up with TRBD1. The CDR3 totals 16 residues. V dropped 4 bases and J dropped 7; count of bases not matched to a gene: 6. Germline loops: CDR1 ENHRY, CDR2 SYGVKD. The CDR3 is CAISGGTGGGNSPLHF. CDR3 in DNA: TGTGCCATCAGTGGCGGGACAGGGGGAGGAAATTCACCCCTCCACTTT.